A single sample gave rise to the 5 T cell receptor beta chains below, sequenced in a study of early T cells in non-severe SARS-CoV-2 infection. TCRdb analysed the 5' RACE reads with MiXCR anew, one entry per CDR3 protein. Of 20,000 to 25,000 distinct CDR3 sequences in the sample, roughly 5.3% are singletons; the top ten hold roughly 10%. Specimen: whole blood. The receptors here all came from an adult who was a healthcare worker with PCR-confirmed SARS-CoV-2 infection or an uninfected control (not recorded which).

The rearrangement joins TRBV7-3 to TRBJ2-2; D is possibly TRBD1 (6 bases). Germline V gene data show CDR1 as SGHTA and CDR2 as FQGTGA. Trimming took off 5 bases at V and 3 bases at J, with 25 bases between the two ends. The CDR3 has 19 residues. The CDR3, as DNA: TGTGCCAGCAGCCCGAACCGCCTAGCCCCTGCAGGGGACACCGGGGAGCTGTTTTTT. Amino acid sequence: CASSPNRLAPAGDTGELFF.

The gene calls are TRBV9 and TRBJ2-2; 7 bases map to TRBD2. CDR1 is SGDLS and CDR2 is YYNGEE in the germline V gene. V was clipped by 3 bases and J by 1 base; unmatched bases: 9. The length of the CDR3 is 17 residues. In nucleotides, the CDR3 is TGTGCCAGCAGCGCCTATGGAGCGGGGATGAACACCGGGGAGCTGTTTTTT. Translation: CASSAYGAGMNTGELFF.

The chain combines TRBV5-1 with TRBJ2-2; 7 nucleotides line up with TRBD1. V was pared by 0 bases and J by 1 base, with 3 bases of the junction left unmatched. Germline V CDR1 and CDR2: SGHRS, YFSETQ. The CDR3 totals 16 residues. CDR3 region: CASSLAGQKNTGELFF. In nucleotides, the CDR3 is TGCGCCAGCAGCTTGGCGGGACAGAAGAACACCGGGGAGCTGTTTTTT. Full variable domain (remainder filled in from reference TRBV5-1 and TRBJ2-2): KAGVTQTPRYLIKTRGQQVTLSCSPISGHRSVSWYQQTPGQGLQFLFEYFSETQRNKGNFPGRFSGRQFSNSRSEMNVSTLELGDSALYLCASSLAGQKNTGELFFGEGSRLTVL.

This clonotype was recorded at least ten times. V is TRBV28 and J is TRBJ1-2, with D unresolved. Germline-derived CDR1 and CDR2 are MDHEN and SYDVKM. The CDR3 consists of 11 residues. Trimming took 6 bases from V and 3 from J, leaving 5 bases between them. The CDR3 loop is CASRSYYGYTF. The CDR3 DNA reads TGTGCCAGCAGGTCATACTATGGCTACACCTTC.

As regards this clonotype: Possible read error: a much larger clone is one base away. The gene calls are TRBV23-1 and TRBJ2-4; possibly TRBD2 for D (7 bases). TRBV23-1 falls under the ORF class, with uncertain function. This CDR3 contains 19 residues. Trimming took 1 base from V and 8 from J, leaving 27 bases between them. CDR3 residues: CASSQLHVGEGHGFHIQYF. The DNA for the CDR3 is TGCGCCAGCAGTCAATTACATGTCGGGGAGGGACATGGATTTCACATTCAGTACTTC.